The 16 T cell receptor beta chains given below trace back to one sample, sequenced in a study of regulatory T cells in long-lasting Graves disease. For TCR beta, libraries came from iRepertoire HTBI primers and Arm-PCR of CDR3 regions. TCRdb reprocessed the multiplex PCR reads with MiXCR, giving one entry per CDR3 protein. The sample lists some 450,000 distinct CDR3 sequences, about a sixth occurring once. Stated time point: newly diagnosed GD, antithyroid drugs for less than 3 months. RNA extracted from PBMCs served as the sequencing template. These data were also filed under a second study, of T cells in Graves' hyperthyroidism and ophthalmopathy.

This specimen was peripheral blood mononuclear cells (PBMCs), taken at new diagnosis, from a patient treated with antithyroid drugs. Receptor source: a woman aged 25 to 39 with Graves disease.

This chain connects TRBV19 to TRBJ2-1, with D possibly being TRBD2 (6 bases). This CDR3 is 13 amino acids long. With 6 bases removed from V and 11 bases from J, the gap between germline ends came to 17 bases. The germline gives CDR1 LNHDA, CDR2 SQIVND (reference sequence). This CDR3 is CASRLAPDSKQFF. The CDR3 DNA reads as TGTGCCAGTAGGCTAGCGCCTGATAGTAAGCAGTTCTTC.

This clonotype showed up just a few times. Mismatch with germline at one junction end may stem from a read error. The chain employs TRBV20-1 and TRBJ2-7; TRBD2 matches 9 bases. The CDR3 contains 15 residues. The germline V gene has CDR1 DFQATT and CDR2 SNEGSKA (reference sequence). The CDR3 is CSARDQSNSGRPSSF. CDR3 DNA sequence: TGCAGTGCTAGAGATCAGTCGAATAGCGGGAGACCCTCCTCCTTC.

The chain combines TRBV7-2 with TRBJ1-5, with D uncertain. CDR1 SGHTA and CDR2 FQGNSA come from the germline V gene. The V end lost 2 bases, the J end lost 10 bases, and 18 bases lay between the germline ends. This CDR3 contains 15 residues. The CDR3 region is CASSLSQTPGRPQHF. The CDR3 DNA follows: TGTGCCAGCAGCTTAAGCCAGACCCCAGGTCGACCCCAGCATTTT. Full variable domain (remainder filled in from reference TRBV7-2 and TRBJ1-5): GAGVSQSPSNKVTEKGKDVELRCDPISGHTALYWYRQSLGQGLEFLIYFQGNSAPDKSGLPSDRFSAERTGGSVSTLTIQRTQQEDSAVYLCASSLSQTPGRPQHFGDGTRLSIL.

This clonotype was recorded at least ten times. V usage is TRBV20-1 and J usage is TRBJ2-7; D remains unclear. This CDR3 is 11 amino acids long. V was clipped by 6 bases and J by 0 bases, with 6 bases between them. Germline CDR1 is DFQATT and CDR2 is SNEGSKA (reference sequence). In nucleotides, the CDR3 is TGCAGTGCACACATCTCCTACGAGCAGTACTTC. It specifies CSAHISYEQYF.

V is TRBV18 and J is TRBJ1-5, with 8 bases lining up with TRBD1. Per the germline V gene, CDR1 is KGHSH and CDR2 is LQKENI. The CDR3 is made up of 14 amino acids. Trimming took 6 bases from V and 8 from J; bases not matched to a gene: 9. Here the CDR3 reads CASSGGQGTEPQHF. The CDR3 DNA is TGTGCCAGCTCGGGCGGACAGGGTACAGAGCCCCAGCATTTT.

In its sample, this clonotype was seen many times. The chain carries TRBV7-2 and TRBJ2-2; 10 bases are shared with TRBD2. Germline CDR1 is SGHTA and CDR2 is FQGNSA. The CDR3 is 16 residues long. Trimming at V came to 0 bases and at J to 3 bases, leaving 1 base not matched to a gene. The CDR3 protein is CASSLAGLADTGELFF. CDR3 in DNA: TGTGCCAGCAGCTTAGCAGGACTAGCGGACACCGGGGAGCTGTTTTTT.

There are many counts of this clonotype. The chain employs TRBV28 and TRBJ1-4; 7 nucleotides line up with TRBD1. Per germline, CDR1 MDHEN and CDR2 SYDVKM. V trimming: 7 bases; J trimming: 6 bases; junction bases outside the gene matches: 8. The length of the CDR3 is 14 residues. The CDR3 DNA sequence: TGTGCCAGCAAAGTGGGACAGACTCATGAAAAACTGTTTTTT. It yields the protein CASKVGQTHEKLFF.

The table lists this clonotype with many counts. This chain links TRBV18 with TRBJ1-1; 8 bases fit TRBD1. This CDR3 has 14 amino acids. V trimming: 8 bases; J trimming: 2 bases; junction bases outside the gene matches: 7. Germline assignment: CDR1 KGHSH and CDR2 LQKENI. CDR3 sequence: CASSPTGANTEAFF. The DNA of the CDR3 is TGTGCCAGCAGCCCGACAGGGGCTAACACTGAAGCTTTCTTT.

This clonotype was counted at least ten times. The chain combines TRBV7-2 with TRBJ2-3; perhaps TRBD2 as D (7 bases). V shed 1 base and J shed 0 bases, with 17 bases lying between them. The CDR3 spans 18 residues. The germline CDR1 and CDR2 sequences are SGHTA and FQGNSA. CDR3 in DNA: TGTGCCAGCAGCTTAGAGTGGGGGGGCGGGGATAGCACAGATACGCAGTATTTT. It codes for CASSLEWGGGDSTDTQYF.

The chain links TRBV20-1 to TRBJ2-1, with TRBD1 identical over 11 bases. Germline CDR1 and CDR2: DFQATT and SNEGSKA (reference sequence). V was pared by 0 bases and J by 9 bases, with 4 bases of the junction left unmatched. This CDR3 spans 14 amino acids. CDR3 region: CSAREDRGRGEQFF. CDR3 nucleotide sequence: TGCAGTGCTAGAGAGGACAGGGGGCGAGGTGAGCAGTTCTTC.

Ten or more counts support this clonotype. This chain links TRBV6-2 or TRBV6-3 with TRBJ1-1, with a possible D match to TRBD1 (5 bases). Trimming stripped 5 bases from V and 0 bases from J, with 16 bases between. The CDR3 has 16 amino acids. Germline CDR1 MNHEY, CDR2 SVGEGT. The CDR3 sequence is CASSPSGGAMNTEAFF. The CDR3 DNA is TGTGCCAGCAGTCCCTCGGGAGGGGCTATGAACACTGAAGCTTTCTTT.

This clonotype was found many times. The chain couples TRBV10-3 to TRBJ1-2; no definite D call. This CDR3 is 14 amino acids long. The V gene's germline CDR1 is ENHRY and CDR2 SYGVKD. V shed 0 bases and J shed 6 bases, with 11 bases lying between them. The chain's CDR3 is CAISESTGRDGYTF. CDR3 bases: TGTGCCATCAGTGAGTCGACCGGGAGGGATGGCTACACCTTC.

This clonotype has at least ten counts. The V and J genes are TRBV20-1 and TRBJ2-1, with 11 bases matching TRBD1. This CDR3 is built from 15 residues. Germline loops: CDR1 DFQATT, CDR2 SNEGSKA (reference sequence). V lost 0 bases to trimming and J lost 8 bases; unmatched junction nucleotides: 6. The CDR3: CSARDSDRGRDEQFF. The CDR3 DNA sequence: TGCAGTGCTAGAGACTCGGACAGGGGGCGGGATGAGCAGTTCTTC.

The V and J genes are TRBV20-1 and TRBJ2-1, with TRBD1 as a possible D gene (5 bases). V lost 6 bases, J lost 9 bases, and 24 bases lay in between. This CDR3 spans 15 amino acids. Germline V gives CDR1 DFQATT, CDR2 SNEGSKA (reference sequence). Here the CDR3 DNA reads TGCAGTGCCCCTACTTCGACAGTTCCGACGGGTGAGCAGTTCTTC. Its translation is CSAPTSTVPTGEQFF.

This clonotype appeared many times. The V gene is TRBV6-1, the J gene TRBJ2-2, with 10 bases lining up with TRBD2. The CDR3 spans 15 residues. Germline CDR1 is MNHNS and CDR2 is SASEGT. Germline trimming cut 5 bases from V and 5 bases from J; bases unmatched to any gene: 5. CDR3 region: CASSHTSGKTGELFF. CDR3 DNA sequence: TGTGCCAGCAGTCACACTAGCGGGAAGACCGGGGAGCTGTTTTTT.

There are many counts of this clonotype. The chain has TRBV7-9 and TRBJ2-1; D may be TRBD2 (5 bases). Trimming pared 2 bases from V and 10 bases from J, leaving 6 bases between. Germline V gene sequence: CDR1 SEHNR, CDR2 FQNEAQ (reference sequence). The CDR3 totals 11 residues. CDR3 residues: CASSLRREQFF. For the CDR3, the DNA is TGTGCCAGCAGCTTAAGGAGGGAGCAGTTCTTC.